The following is a TCR beta chain sequence with its context. The antigen is unknown. It was with 60 Vbeta and 13 Jbeta primers that the PCR ran. Using immunoSEQ multiplex PCR, the repertoire was profiled, and TCRdb retains in-frame clones only, with some absent. The data show more than 100,000 clones, around three quarters seen once. The germline V and J ends were trimmed by 5 bases and 3 bases, with 10 bases remaining between them. This CDR3 contains 13 residues. The germline CDR1 and CDR2 sequences are SGHTA and FQGTGA. This sample stems from a study of cytomegalovirus exposure and HLA in healthy donors. Notes on the study in general: The study assumed roughly uniform donor sequencing depth for presence/absence analyses.

The TCR was taken from a woman in her twenties or thirties in good health and CMV-seropositive. The chain joins TRBV7-3 to TRBJ2-5, with D perhaps matching TRBD2 (6 bases). Sequences were obtained from PBMCs. The CDR3 DNA is TGTGCCAGCAGCAGCTCGGGGGAAGAGACCCAGTACTTC. Translating it yields CASSSSGEETQYF.